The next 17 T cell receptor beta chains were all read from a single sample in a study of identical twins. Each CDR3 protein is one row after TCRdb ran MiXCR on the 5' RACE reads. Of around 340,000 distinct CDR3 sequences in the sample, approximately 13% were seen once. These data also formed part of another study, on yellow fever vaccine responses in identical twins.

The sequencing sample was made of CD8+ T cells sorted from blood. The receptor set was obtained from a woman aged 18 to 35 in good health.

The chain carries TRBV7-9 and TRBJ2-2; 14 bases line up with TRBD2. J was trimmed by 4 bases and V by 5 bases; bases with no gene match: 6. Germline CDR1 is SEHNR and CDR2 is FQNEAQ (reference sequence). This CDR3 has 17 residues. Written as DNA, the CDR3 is TGTGCCAGCAGCCCACGGACTAGCGGGGGGTCCACCGGGGAGCTGTTTTTT. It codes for CASSPRTSGGSTGELFF.

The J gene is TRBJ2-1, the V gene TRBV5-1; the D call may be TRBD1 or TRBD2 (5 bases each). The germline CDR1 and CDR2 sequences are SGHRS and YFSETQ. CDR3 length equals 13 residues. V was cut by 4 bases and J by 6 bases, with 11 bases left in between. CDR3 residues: CASSGGDLNEQFF. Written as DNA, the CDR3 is TGCGCCAGCAGCGGGGGAGATCTCAATGAGCAGTTCTTC.

CDR3 nucleotide sequence: TGCGCCAGCAGCTTGTCGTGGACGGATGGCTACACCTTC. The encoded protein is CASSLSWTDGYTF. This chain connects TRBV5-1 to TRBJ1-2; D gene ambiguous. The germline CDR1 and CDR2 sequences are SGHRS and YFSETQ. V shed 1 base and J shed 6 bases, with 10 bases lying between them. The CDR3 is 13 amino acids.

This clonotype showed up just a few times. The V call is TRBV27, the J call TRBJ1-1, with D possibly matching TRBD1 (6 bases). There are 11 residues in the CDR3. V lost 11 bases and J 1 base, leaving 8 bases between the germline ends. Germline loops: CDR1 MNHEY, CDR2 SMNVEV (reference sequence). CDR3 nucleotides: TGTGCCGCAGGGGCGAACACTGAAGCTTTCTTT. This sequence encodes CAAGANTEAFF.

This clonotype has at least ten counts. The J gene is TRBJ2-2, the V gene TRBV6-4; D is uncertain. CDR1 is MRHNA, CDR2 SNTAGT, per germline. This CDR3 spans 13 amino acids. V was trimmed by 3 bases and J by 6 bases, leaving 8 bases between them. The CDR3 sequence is CASSEGGAGELFF. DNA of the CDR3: TGTGCCAGCAGTGAAGGTGGTGCCGGGGAGCTGTTTTTT.

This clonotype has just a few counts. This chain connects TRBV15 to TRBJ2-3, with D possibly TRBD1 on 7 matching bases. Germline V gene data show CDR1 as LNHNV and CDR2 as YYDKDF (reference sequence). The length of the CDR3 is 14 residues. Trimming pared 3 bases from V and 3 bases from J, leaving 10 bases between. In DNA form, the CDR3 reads TGTGCCACCAGCAGGACAGGGACTACAGATACGCAGTATTTT. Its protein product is CATSRTGTTDTQYF.

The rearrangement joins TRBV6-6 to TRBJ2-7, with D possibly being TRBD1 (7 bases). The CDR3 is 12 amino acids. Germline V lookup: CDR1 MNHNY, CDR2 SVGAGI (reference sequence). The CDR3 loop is CAAGQPSYEQYF. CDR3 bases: TGTGCGGCGGGACAGCCCTCCTACGAGCAGTACTTC.

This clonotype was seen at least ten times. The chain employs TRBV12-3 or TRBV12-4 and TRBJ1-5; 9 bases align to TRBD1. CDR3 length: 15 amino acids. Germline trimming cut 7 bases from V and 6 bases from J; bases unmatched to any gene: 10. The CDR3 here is CASTPDRGEGQPQHF. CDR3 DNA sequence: TGTGCCAGCACCCCGGACAGGGGAGAGGGTCAGCCCCAGCATTTT.

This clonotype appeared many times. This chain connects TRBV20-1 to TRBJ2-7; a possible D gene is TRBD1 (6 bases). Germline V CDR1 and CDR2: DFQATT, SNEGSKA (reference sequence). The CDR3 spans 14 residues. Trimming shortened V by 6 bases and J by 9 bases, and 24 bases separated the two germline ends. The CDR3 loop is CSALDRDTNDGQYF. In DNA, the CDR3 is TGCAGTGCCTTGGACCGGGACACCAATGACGGGCAGTACTTC.

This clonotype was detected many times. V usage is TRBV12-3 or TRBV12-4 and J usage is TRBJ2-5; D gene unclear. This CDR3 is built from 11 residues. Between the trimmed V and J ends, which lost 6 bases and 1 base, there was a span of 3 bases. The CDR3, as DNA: TGTGCCAGCAGCTTCCAAGAGACCCAGTACTTC. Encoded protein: CASSFQETQYF.

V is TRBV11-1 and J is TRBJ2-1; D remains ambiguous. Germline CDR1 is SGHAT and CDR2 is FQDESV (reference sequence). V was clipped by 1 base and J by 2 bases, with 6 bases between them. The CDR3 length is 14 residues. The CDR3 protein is CASSLESTYNEQFF. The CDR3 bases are TGTGCCAGCAGCTTAGAGTCTACCTACAATGAGCAGTTCTTC.

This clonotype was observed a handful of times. This chain's CDR3 is CASSQGTSENEKLFF. In DNA form, the CDR3 reads TGCGCCAGCAGCCAAGGCACGTCGGAAAATGAAAAACTGTTTTTT. This chain uses TRBV4-1 with TRBJ1-4; D is ambiguous. CDR3 length: 15 amino acids. Between the trimmed V and J ends, which lost 1 base and 5 bases, there was a span of 11 bases. CDR1 and CDR2 (germline): MGHRA, YSYEKL.

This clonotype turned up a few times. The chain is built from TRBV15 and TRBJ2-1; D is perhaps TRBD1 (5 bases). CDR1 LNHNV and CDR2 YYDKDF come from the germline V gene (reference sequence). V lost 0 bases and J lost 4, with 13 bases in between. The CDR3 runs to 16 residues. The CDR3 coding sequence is TGTGCCACCAGCAGAGACGAGACAGTGGGATACAATGAGCAGTTCTTC. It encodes CATSRDETVGYNEQFF.

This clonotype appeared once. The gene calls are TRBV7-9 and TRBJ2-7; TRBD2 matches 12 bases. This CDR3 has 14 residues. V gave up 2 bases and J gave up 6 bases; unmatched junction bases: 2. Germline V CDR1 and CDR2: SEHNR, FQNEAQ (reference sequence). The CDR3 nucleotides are TGTGCCAGCAGCTTAACTAGCGGGAGGTTCGAGCAGTACTTC. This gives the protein CASSLTSGRFEQYF.

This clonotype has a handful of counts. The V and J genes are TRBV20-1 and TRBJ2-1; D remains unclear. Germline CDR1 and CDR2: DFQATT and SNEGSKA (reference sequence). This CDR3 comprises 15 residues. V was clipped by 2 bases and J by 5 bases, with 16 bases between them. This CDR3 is CSARPSPTTNNEQFF. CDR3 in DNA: TGCAGTGCTAGACCAAGCCCCACTACAAACAATGAGCAGTTCTTC.

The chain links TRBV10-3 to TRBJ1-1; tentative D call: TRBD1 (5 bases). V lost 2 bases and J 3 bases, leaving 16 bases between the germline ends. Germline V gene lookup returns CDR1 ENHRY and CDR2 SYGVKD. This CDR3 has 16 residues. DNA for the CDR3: TGTGCCATCAGTGAGCCCCGGGACCGCGTTTACACTGAAGCTTTCTTT. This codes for CAISEPRDRVYTEAFF.

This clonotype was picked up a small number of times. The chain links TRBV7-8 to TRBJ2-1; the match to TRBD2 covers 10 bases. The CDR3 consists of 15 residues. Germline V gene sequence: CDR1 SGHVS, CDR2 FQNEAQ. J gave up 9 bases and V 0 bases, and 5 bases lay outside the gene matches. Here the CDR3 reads CASSLAASGRVEQFF. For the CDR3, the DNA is TGTGCCAGCAGCTTAGCGGCTAGCGGGAGAGTTGAGCAGTTCTTC.